Presented here are 13 T cell receptor beta chains from one specimen sequenced in a study of cytomegalovirus exposure and HLA in healthy donors. It was with 60 Vbeta and 13 Jbeta primers that the PCR ran. Here immunoSEQ multiplex PCR was the method, and the copy in TCRdb shows in-frame clones only, minus some. Here the sample spans roughly 160,000 clones, roughly 74% being singletons. The sample consisted of PBMCs. Source of these receptors: a woman between 40 and 55 years old in good health and CMV-seropositive.

The chain combines TRBV11-2 with TRBJ2-2; 13 nucleotides line up with TRBD2. V lost 4 bases to trimming and J lost 6 bases; unmatched junction nucleotides: 5. CDR1 is SGHAT, CDR2 FQNNGV, per germline. This CDR3 has 16 amino acids. The CDR3 DNA reads as TGTGCCAGCAGCTGGACTAGCGGGAGTCAGGCCGGGGAGCTGTTTTTT. Its translation: CASSWTSGSQAGELFF.

As DNA, the CDR3 is TGTGCCAGCAGCTTGTCCCCACAGGGGGCGCGTGGAAACACCATATATTTT. Its protein is CASSLSPQGARGNTIYF. The chain has TRBV5-6 and TRBJ1-3; 9 bases fit TRBD1. Germline loops: CDR1 SGHDT, CDR2 YYEEEE. The CDR3 length is 17 residues. V lost 1 base and J lost 3; bases outside the gene matches: 8.

V gene TRBV6-6 combines with J gene TRBJ1-1; TRBD1 matches 8 bases. V gave up 7 bases and J gave up 10 bases; unmatched junction bases: 17. CDR1 is MNHNY, CDR2 SVGAGI, per germline (reference sequence). The CDR3 length is 15 residues. The CDR3 DNA reads TGTGCCAGCACCGCTGCCCGGGACAGGTTGGGGGCAGCTTTCTTT. Its protein is CASTAARDRLGAAFF.

For this clone: A junction end diverges from the germline sequence, so it may reflect a read error. This chain joins TRBV7-2 and TRBJ2-3, with D tentatively TRBD2 (6 bases). Germline lookup yields CDR1 SGHTA and CDR2 FQGNSA. The CDR3 runs to 13 residues. This CDR3 reads CASSAAGPLARNF. For the CDR3, the DNA is TGTGCCAGCAGCGCGGCAGGCCCGCTAGCGAGGAATTTT.

This clone was recorded once. The chain joins TRBV14 to TRBJ2-7, with 7 positions matching TRBD1. CDR3 length: 14 amino acids. With 0 bases clipped from V and 6 bases from J, the junction kept 5 bases outside the gene matches. CDR1 and CDR2 from the germline V gene are SGHDN and FVKESK. The CDR3 reads CASSQDQGESEQYF. The CDR3 DNA reads as TGTGCCAGCAGCCAAGATCAGGGGGAAAGCGAGCAGTACTTC.

The chain carries TRBV4-1 and TRBJ1-5; 10 bases align to TRBD1. J lost 7 bases, V lost 3 bases, and 6 bases had no gene match. This CDR3 contains 15 residues. Germline-derived CDR1 and CDR2 are MGHRA and YSYEKL. CDR3 nucleotides: TGCGCCAGCAGCCAGGGACAGGGGCCGGGGCAGCCCCAGCATTTT. Amino acid sequence: CASSQGQGPGQPQHF.

This chain uses TRBV9 with TRBJ1-2; D gene unclear. V lost 3 bases to trimming and J lost 8 bases, with 8 bases between them. Germline CDR1 SGDLS, CDR2 YYNGEE. This CDR3 has 11 amino acids. The CDR3: CASSGGGGYTF. The DNA of the CDR3 is TGTGCCAGCAGCGGGGGAGGGGGCTACACCTTC.

J is TRBJ1-5 and V is TRBV6-5, with 11 bases that match TRBD1. The CDR3 has 15 amino acids. Germline loops: CDR1 MNHEY, CDR2 SVGAGI. V shed 6 bases, J shed 7 bases, and the junction held 8 bases outside the gene matches. The CDR3 nucleotides are TGTGCCAGCAGCCCGACCGGGACAGGGGGACAGCCCCAGCATTTT. This encodes CASSPTGTGGQPQHF.

V is TRBV10-3 and J is TRBJ2-5; 11 bases are a match to TRBD2. Germline V gene data show CDR1 as ENHRY and CDR2 as SYGVKD. The CDR3 covers 16 residues. The V and J ends lost 4 bases and 5 bases, in that order; junction bases with no gene match: 9. CDR3 DNA sequence: TGTGCCATCAGTGCTGGTAGCGGGAGGGCCTTGGAGACCCAGTACTTC. It specifies CAISAGSGRALETQYF.

The chain carries TRBV4-1 and TRBJ1-1; no clear D gene. The CDR3 runs 15 residues. The germline gives CDR1 MGHRA, CDR2 YSYEKL. The germline V and J ends were trimmed by 1 base and 3 bases, with 12 bases remaining between them. In DNA form, the CDR3 reads TGCGCCAGCAGCCAAGCTTCAGGTGGTTACACTGAAGCTTTCTTT. Translated, it gives CASSQASGGYTEAFF.

This clone has just a few counts. At the DNA level, this CDR3 is encoded by other sequences in the same sample as well. V usage is TRBV7-3 and J usage is TRBJ1-1, with a possible D match to TRBD1 (5 bases). Trimming cost V 4 bases and J 1 base, with 7 bases left between them. This CDR3 contains 13 residues. Germline V lookup: CDR1 SGHTA, CDR2 FQGTGA. DNA of the CDR3: TGTGCCAGCAGCTCCGGACAGAACACTGAAGCTTTCTTT. Encoded protein: CASSSGQNTEAFF.

V and J are TRBV18 and TRBJ2-6, with 9 bases that match TRBD1. This CDR3 is built from 18 residues. Germline CDR1 is KGHSH and CDR2 is LQKENI. J gave up 1 base and V 4 bases, and 8 bases lay outside the gene matches. The CDR3, as DNA: TGTGCCAGCTCACAAAAGACAGGGGGTACTTCTGGGGCCAACGTCCTGACTTTC. Translating gives CASSQKTGGTSGANVLTF.

V and J are TRBV28 and TRBJ2-1, with D maybe TRBD2 (6 bases). V dropped 4 bases and J dropped 5 bases, with 15 bases sitting between them. The germline CDR1 and CDR2 sequences are MDHEN and SYDVKM. CDR3 size: 15 residues. CDR3 DNA: TGTGCCAGCAGTTCACCGGGAGCTCCCGACAATGAGCAGTTCTTC. Amino acid sequence: CASSSPGAPDNEQFF.